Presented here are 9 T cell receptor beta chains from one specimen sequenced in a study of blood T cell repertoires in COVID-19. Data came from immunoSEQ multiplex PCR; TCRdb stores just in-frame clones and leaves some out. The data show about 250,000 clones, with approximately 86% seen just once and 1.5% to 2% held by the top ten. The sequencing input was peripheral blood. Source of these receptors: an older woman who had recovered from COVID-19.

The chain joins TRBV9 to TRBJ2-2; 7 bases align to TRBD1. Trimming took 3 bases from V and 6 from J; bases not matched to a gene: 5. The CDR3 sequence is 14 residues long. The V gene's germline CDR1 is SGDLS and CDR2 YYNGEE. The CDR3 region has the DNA TGTGCCAGCAGCGCCCTGACAGGGTCCGGGGAGCTGTTTTTT. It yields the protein CASSALTGSGELFF.

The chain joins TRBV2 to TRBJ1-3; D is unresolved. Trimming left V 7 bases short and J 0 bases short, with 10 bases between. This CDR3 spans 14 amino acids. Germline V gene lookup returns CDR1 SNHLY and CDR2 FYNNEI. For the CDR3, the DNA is TGTGCCAGCATCAAACAGTCCTCTGGAAACACCATATATTTT. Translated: CASIKQSSGNTIYF.

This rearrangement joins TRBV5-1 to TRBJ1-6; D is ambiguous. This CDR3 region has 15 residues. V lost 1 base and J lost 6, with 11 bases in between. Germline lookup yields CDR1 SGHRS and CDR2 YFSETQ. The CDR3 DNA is TGCGCCAGCAGCTTGACATGGGCGGGTAATTCACCCCTCCACTTT. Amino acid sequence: CASSLTWAGNSPLHF.

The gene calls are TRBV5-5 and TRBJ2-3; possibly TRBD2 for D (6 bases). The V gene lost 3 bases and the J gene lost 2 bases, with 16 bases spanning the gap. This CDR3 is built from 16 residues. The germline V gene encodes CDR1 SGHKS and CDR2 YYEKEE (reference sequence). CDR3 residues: CASSSIAAQTTDTQYF. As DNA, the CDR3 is TGTGCCAGCAGCTCCATAGCGGCGCAAACCACAGATACGCAGTATTTT. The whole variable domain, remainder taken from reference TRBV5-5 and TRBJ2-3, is DAGVTQSPTHLIKTRGQQVTLRCSPISGHKSVSWYQQVLGQGPQFIFQYYEKEERGRGNFPDRFSARQFPNYSSELNVNALLLGDSALYLCASSSIAAQTTDTQYFGPGTRLTVL.

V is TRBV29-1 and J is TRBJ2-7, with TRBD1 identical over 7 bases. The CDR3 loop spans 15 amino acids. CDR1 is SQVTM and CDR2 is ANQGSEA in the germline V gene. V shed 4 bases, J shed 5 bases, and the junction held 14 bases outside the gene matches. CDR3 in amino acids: CSVGVGGFGGNEQYF. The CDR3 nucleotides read TGCAGCGTTGGAGTAGGGGGCTTCGGCGGAAACGAGCAGTACTTC.

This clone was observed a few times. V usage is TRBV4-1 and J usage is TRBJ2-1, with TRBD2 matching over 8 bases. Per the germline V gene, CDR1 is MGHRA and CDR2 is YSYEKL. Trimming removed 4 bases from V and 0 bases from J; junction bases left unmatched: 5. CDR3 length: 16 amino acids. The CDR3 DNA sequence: TGCGCCAGCAGCCCACAGCGGGGGAGCTCCTACAATGAGCAGTTCTTC. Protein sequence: CASSPQRGSSYNEQFF.

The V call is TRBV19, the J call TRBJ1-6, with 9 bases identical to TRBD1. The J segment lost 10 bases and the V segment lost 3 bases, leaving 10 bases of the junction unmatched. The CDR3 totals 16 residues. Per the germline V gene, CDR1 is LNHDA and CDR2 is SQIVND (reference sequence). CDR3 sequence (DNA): TGTGCCAGTAGTATTTTGTGGGACAGGGATGGCTCACCCCTCCACTTT. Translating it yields CASSILWDRDGSPLHF. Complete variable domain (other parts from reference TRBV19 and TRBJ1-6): DGGITQSPKYLFRKEGQNVTLSCEQNLNHDAMYWYRQDPGQGLRLIYYSQIVNDFQKGDIAEGYSVSREKKESFPLTVTSAQKNPTAFYLCASSILWDRDGSPLHFGNGTRLTVT.

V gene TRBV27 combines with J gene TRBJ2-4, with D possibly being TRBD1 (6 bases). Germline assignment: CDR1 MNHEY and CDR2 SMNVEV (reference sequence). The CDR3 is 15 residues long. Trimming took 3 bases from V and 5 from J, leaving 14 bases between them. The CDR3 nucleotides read TGTGCCAGCAGTTTTGGAAGGGACAAGGAAAACATTCAGTACTTC. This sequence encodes CASSFGRDKENIQYF.

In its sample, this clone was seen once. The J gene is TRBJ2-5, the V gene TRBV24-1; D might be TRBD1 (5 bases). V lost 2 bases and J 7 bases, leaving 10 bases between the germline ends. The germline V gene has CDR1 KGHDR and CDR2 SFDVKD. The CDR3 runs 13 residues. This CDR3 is CATSDSGLATQYF. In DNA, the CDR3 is TGTGCCACCAGTGATTCAGGGTTGGCGACCCAGTACTTC.